The rows below give T cell receptor beta chains drawn from one sample of a study of cytomegalovirus exposure and HLA in healthy donors. Profiling relied on immunoSEQ multiplex PCR, and the TCRdb table lists in-frame clones only, not all of them. The table has 75,000 to 100,000 clones, 60% to 80% seen once. The sequencing input was PBMCs. The receptors were sampled from a man in his sixties in good health and CMV-seronegative. The CDR3 runs from the conserved cysteine through the conserved F or W. D genes are given only for firm matches. A row's size may be missing; if present it is once, few, many or a size class.

v_gene	abundance	d_gene	j_gene	CDR3nt	CDR3aa
TRBV2	-	-	TRBJ1-6	TGTGCCAGCAGTGAAGCGGGTCAGGGCTGGAATTCACCCCTCCACTTT	CASSEAGQGWNSPLHF
TRBV28	-	-	TRBJ2-7	TGTGCCAGCAGTTTCGGTGGGGCTCATGAGCAGTACTTC	CASSFGGAHEQYF
TRBV9	-	TRBD1	TRBJ2-7	TGTGCCAGCAGCGTAGACACAGGGGTCGCCTACTACGAGCAGTACTTC	CASSVDTGVAYYEQYF
TRBV11-1	-	-	TRBJ2-1	TGTGCCAGCAGTTTATCACCAGACAGTTACAATGAGCAGTTCTTC	CASSLSPDSYNEQFF
TRBV5-1	-	-	TRBJ2-3	TGCGCCAGCAGCTTGGCCGTAGGGGAAACAGATACGCAGTATTTT	CASSLAVGETDTQYF
TRBV11-3	-	-	TRBJ2-7	TGTGCCAGCAGCCTATGGGGCGAAACCTACGAGCAGTACTTC	CASSLWGETYEQYF
TRBV9	-	-	TRBJ1-3	TGTGCCAGCAGCGCGGCGGGGGCCGGAAACACCATATATTTT	CASSAAGAGNTIYF
TRBV7-2	-	TRBD2	TRBJ2-3	TGTGCCAGCAGCCCCCTAGCGGCCGACACAGATACGCAGTATTTT	CASSPLAADTDTQYF
TRBV19	-	-	TRBJ2-3	TGTGCCAGTTCATACGGAGATACGCAGTATTTT	CASSYGDTQYF
TRBV28	-	-	TRBJ2-7	TGTGCCAGCAGTCCTCAACAGGGATCCTACGAGCAGTACTTC	CASSPQQGSYEQYF
TRBV30	-	-	TRBJ1-1	TGTGCCTGGAGTATCTGGGGGGGCACGCTGACTGAAGCTTTCTTT	CAWSIWGGTLTEAFF
TRBV11-2	-	TRBD1	TRBJ1-3	TGTGCCAGCAGCTTAGACGGACAGGGAGGTGGAAACACCATATATTTT	CASSLDGQGGGNTIYF
TRBV4-2	-	-	TRBJ1-4	TGTGCCAGCAGCCGTGCGGCAACTAATGAAAAACTGTTTTTT	CASSRAATNEKLFF
TRBV28	-	-	TRBJ1-6	TGTGCCAGCAGGGGGGGGGCGATGCGGGTTCATTCACCCCTCCACTTT	CASRGGAMRVHSPLHF
TRBV5-1	-	TRBD1	TRBJ2-6	TGCGCCAGCAGCTTGGATCAGACGGGACAGGGGTCGGGGGCCAACGTCCTGACTTTC	CASSLDQTGQGSGANVLTF
TRBV7-8	-	TRBD1	TRBJ1-1	TGTGCCAGCAGCTCGTTGGGACAGGCGGGCACTGAAGCTTTCTTT	CASSSLGQAGTEAFF
TRBV19	-	TRBD2	TRBJ2-3	TGTGCCAGTAGTCCACTTGGACTAGCGGGAACAACCTTCGCAGATACGCAGTATTTT	CASSPLGLAGTTFADTQYF
TRBV6-5	-	TRBD1	TRBJ2-7	TGTGCCAGCAGTGACAGACAGGGGTACGAGCAGTACTTC	CASSDRQGYEQYF
TRBV19	-	-	TRBJ1-3	TGTGCCAGTAGTATCGGGAATGGAAACACCATATATTTT	CASSIGNGNTIYF
TRBV10-3	-	-	TRBJ2-2	TGTGCCATCACCCAGGGTGGCCACACCGGGGAGCTGTTTTTT	CAITQGGHTGELFF
TRBV28	-	-	TRBJ1-1	TGTGCCAGCTGCTGGGGCCGAAACACTGAAGCTTTCTTT	CASCWGRNTEAFF
TRBV6-1	-	-	TRBJ1-2	TGTGCCAGCAGTAACCGGGACACCCGTCAGTATGGCTACACCTTC	CASSNRDTRQYGYTF
TRBV5-1	-	TRBD2	TRBJ2-5	TGCGCCAGGAAACAAGGTGGGACTAGCGGATCCCAAGAGACCCAGTACTTC	CARKQGGTSGSQETQYF
TRBV7-6	-	TRBD2	TRBJ2-3	TGTGCCAGCAGCTTGGCTAGCGGGGGCACAGATACGCAGTATTTT	CASSLASGGTDTQYF
TRBV9	few	-	TRBJ2-7	TGTGCCAGCAGCGTAGGCTCCGAGGCCTCCTACGAGCAGTACTTC	CASSVGSEASYEQYF